The 5 T cell receptor beta chains reported below all come from one sample, sequenced in a study of shared clonotypes between healthy human individuals (TCRdb year 2020). To prepare the library, the immunoSEQ multiplex PCR assay was applied. In TCRdb, the immuneACCESS table is reduced to in-frame sequences with V and J assigned. These tables do not hold every clone; where another copy was compared, an unresolved V gene accounts for under half, and the others remain unexplained. Within this sample are some 1 million clones, with roughly 80% of them counted one time only. In total, the top ten clones hold about 1.5% of the sample. Source material: memory CD4+ T cells sorted from blood. The cell subset or site label, as the study defines it: CD45RA-negative fraction. The receptors stem from a man between 18 and 35 years old in good health.

The chain couples TRBV11-2 to TRBJ2-2; TRBD1 is a possible D gene (6 bases). Germline CDR1 SGHAT, CDR2 FQNNGV. The CDR3 contains 16 residues. Between the trimmed V and J ends, which lost 0 bases and 5 bases, there was a span of 13 bases. The CDR3 DNA is TGTGCCAGCAGCTTAGACAGGGGACCCCCTACCGGGGAGCTGTTTTTT. This translates into CASSLDRGPPTGELFF.

The rearrangement links TRBV7-6 to TRBJ2-2; 7 bases line up with TRBD2. From germline, CDR1 is SGHVS and CDR2 FNYEAQ. This CDR3 has 14 residues. J lost 7 bases, V lost 1 base, and 3 bases had no gene match. The CDR3 loop is CASSLEGGRGELFF. The CDR3 nucleotides are TGTGCCAGCAGCTTAGAGGGAGGGCGCGGGGAGCTGTTTTTT.

V gene TRBV9 combines with J gene TRBJ2-1; D is tentatively TRBD1 or TRBD2 (6 bases each). The germline V gene encodes CDR1 SGDLS and CDR2 YYNGEE. V was clipped by 4 bases and J by 10 bases, with 21 bases between them. The CDR3 contains 15 residues. The CDR3 here is CASSSRGLWGREQFF. The CDR3 nucleotides are TGTGCCAGCAGCTCCAGGGGACTCTGGGGGAGGGAGCAGTTCTTC.

This clone occurred once. J is TRBJ2-7 and V is TRBV6-6; D tentatively fits TRBD1 or TRBD2 (5 bases each). V dropped 4 bases and J dropped 3 bases, with 13 bases sitting between them. The CDR3 contains 14 residues. Germline V gene lookup returns CDR1 MNHNY and CDR2 SVGAGI (reference sequence). DNA for the CDR3: TGTGCCAGCAGTTCATCTAGGGACGACTACGAGCAGTACTTC. It encodes CASSSSRDDYEQYF.

Points on this clone: One end of the junction does not line up with germline, which may come from a read error. The same CDR3 also results from other DNA sequences found in this sample. V usage is TRBV11-2 and J usage is TRBJ2-7; 7 nucleotides align to TRBD1. The germline gives CDR1 SGHAT, CDR2 FQNNGV. The CDR3 has 13 amino acids. Here the CDR3 DNA reads TGTGCCAGCAGCCTAGACAGGGCCGGCGAGCAGTACTTC. It is translated as CASSLDRAGEQYF.